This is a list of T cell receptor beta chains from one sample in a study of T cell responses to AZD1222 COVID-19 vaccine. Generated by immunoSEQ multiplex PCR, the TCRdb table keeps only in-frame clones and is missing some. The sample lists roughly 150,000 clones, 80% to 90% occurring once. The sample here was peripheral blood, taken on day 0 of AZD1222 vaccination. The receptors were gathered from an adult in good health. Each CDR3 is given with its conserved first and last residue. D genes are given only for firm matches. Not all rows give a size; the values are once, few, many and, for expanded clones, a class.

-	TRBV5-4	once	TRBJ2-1	CASSPDSTSYNEQFF	TGTGCCAGCAGCCCCGACAGTACCTCCTACAATGAGCAGTTCTTC
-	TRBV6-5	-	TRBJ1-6	CASSYVDTNNSPLHF	TGTGCCAGCAGTTACGTTGACACTAATAATTCACCCCTCCACTTT
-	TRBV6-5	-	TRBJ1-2	CASSYSAYGYTF	TGTGCCAGCAGTTACTCGGCTTATGGCTACACCTTC
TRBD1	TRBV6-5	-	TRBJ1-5	CASRPTGGSNQPQHF	TGTGCCAGCAGACCCACAGGGGGGAGCAATCAGCCCCAGCATTTT
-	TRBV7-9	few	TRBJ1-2	CASSKDGAWDYGYTF	TGTGCCAGCAGCAAGGACGGAGCCTGGGACTATGGCTACACCTTC
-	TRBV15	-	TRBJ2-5	CATSRDRLVRGETQYF	TGTGCCACCAGCAGAGATCGACTCGTTCGAGGAGAGACCCAGTACTTC
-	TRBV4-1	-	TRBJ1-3	CASSLGGVRRGNTIYF	TGCGCCAGCAGCCTAGGAGGGGTCCGTAGGGGAAACACCATATATTTT
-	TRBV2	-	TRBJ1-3	CASSEIVGSGNTIYF	TGTGCCAGCAGTGAGATCGTCGGCTCTGGAAACACCATATATTTT
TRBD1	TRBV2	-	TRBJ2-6	CASIERTGWGGANVLTF	TGTGCCAGCATTGAAAGGACAGGGTGGGGTGGGGCCAACGTCCTGACTTTC
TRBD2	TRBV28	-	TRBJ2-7	CASSLRPGLGSYEQYF	TGTGCCAGCAGCTTACGGCCGGGACTAGGATCCTACGAGCAGTACTTC
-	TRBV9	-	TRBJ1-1	CASSVDQGLEAFF	TGTGCCAGCAGCGTAGACCAGGGACTTGAAGCTTTCTTT
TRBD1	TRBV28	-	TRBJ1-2	CASRSYRGVYGYTF	TGTGCCAGCAGATCATACAGGGGGGTCTATGGCTACACCTTC
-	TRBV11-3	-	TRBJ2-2	CASSLVDINTGELFF	TGTGCCAGCAGCTTAGTGGATATTAACACCGGGGAGCTGTTTTTT
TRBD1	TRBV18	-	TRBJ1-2	CASSSTGAAGGYTF	TGTGCCAGCTCATCGACAGGGGCCGCCGGTGGCTACACCTTC